This passage covers 3 T cell receptor beta chains from one sample sequenced in a study of cytomegalovirus exposure and HLA in healthy donors (dated by TCRdb to 2016 to 2017). The library relied on the immunoSEQ multiplex PCR assay. For the multiplex PCR, a mixture combining 60 forward primers for TCR Vbeta segments and 13 reverse primers for TCR Jbeta segments was used. The table was pulled from immuneACCESS by TCRdb, which kept in-frame rearrangements only. Such tables lose some clones; where checked, under half of the loss comes from unresolved V genes, and the rest has no known cause. Counted in this sample were about 150,000 clones; around three quarters of them appeared once. The leading ten clones occupy 3% of the sample. The material sequenced was PBMCs. The source of these receptors is a man between 35 and 55 years old in good health and CMV-seropositive.

This clone was recorded once. The chain recombines TRBV19 with TRBJ2-3; unclear D gene. V lost 10 bases and J lost 6, with 17 bases in between. CDR3 size: 13 residues. Germline V gene sequence: CDR1 LNHDA, CDR2 SQIVND (reference sequence). In DNA, the CDR3 is TGTGCCACCTCGTTTCAGACTCCGGATACGCAGTATTTT. Translation: CATSFQTPDTQYF.

The chain employs TRBV6-6 and TRBJ1-2; 8 positions match TRBD1. Germline assignment: CDR1 MNHNY and CDR2 SVGAGI (reference sequence). CDR3 length: 14 residues. J was trimmed by 7 bases and V by 2 bases; bases with no gene match: 6. The CDR3 reads CASSYGTGSGGYTF. CDR3 nucleotides: TGTGCCAGCAGTTACGGGACAGGCTCTGGTGGCTACACCTTC.

The J gene is TRBJ2-1, the V gene TRBV18, with TRBD2 identical over 8 bases. This CDR3 spans 14 amino acids. The V gene end was trimmed by 3 bases and the J gene end by 7 bases; junction bases not matched to a gene: 5. Germline V gives CDR1 KGHSH, CDR2 LQKENI. This CDR3 is CASSPGLGGNEQFF. CDR3 nucleotides: TGTGCCAGCTCACCGGGACTAGGGGGGAATGAGCAGTTCTTC.